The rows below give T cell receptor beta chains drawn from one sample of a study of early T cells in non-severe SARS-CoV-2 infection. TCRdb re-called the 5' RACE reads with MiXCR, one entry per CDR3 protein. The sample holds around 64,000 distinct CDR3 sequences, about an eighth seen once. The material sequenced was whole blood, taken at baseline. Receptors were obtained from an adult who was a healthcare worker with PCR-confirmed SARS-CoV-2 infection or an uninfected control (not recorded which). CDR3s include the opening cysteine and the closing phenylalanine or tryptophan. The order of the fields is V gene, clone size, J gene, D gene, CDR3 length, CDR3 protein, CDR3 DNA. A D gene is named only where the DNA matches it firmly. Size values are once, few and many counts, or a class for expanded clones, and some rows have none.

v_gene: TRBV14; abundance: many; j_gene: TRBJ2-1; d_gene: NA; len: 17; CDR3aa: CASSQDLAIRSYNEQFF; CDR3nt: TGTGCCAGCAGCCAAGATCTTGCCATCCGCTCCTACAATGAGCAGTTCTTC
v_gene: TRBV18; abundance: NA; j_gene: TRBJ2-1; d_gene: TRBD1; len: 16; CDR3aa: CASSPPGQGVANEQFF; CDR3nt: TGTGCCAGCTCACCTCCGGGACAGGGAGTTGCCAATGAGCAGTTCTTC
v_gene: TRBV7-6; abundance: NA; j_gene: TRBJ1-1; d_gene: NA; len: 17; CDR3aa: CASSSRNGVRWGTEAFF; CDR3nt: TGTGCCAGCAGCTCAAGGAATGGAGTGCGGTGGGGCACTGAAGCTTTCTTT
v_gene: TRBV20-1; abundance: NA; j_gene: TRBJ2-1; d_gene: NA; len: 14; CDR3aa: CSAIMRRAYNEQFF; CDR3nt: TGCAGTGCTATAATGCGGCGAGCCTACAATGAGCAGTTCTTC
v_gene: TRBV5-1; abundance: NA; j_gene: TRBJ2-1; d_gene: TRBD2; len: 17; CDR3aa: CASSLEISGTIYNEQFF; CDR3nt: TGCGCCAGCAGCTTGGAGATTAGCGGGACAATTTACAATGAGCAGTTCTTC
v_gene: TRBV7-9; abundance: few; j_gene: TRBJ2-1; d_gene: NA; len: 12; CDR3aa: CASSPALREQFF; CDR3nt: TGTGCCAGCAGCCCCGCATTAAGGGAGCAGTTCTTC
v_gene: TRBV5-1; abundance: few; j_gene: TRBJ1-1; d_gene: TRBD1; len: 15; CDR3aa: CASSSPDRGSTEAFF; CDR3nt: TGCGCCAGCAGCTCTCCGGACAGGGGAAGCACTGAAGCTTTCTTT
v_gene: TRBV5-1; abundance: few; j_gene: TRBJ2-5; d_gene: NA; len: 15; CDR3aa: CASSTQKDEQETQYF; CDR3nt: TGCGCCAGCAGCACTCAAAAGGACGAGCAAGAGACCCAGTACTTC
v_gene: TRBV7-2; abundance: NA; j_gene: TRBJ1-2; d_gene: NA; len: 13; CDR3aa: CASSLWGNYGYTF; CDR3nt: TGTGCCAGCAGCTTATGGGGGAACTATGGCTACACCTTC
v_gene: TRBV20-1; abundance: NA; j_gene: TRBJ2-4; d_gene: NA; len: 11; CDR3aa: CSARGGDIQYF; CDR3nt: TGCAGTGCTAGAGGGGGTGACATTCAGTACTTC
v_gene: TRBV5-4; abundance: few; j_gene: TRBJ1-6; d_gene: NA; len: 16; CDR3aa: CASSLDLDLHNSPLHF; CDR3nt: TGTGCCAGCAGCTTGGATCTGGACCTCCACAATTCACCCCTCCACTTT
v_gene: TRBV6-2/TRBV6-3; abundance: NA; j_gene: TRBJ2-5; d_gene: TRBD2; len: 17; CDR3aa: CASRWTSGRSGPETQYF; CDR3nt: TGTGCCAGCAGATGGACTAGCGGGAGGTCCGGCCCAGAGACCCAGTACTTC
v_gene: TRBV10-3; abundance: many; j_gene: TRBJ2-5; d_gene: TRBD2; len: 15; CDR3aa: CAISGTSGGQETQYF; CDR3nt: TGTGCCATCAGTGGTACTAGCGGGGGCCAAGAGACCCAGTACTTC
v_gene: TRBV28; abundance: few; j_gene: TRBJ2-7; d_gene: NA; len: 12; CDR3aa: CASSLQQDEQYF; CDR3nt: TGTGCCAGCAGTTTACAACAGGACGAGCAGTACTTC
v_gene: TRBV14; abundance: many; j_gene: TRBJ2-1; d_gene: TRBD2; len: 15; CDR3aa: CASGTSGGKNNEQFF; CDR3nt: TGTGCCAGCGGGACTAGCGGGGGAAAAAACAATGAGCAGTTCTTC
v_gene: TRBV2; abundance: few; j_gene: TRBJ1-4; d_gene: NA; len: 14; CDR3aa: CASRRGSTNEKLFF; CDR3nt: TGTGCCAGCAGGCGGGGATCAACTAATGAAAAACTGTTTTTT
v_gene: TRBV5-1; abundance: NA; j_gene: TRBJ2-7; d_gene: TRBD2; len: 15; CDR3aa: CASSLLGGGHDEQYF; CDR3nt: TGCGCCAGCAGCCTCCTCGGGGGAGGGCACGACGAGCAGTACTTC
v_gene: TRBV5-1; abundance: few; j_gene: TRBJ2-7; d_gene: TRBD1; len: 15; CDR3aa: CASSWSAQGALEQYF; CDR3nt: TGCGCCAGCAGCTGGTCCGCCCAGGGGGCCCTCGAGCAGTACTTC
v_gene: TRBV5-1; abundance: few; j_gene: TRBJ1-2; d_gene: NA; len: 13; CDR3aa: CASSLEGTYGYTF; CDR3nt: TGCGCCAGCAGCTTGGAAGGGACCTATGGCTACACCTTC
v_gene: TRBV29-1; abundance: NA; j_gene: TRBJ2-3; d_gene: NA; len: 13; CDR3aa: CSVAGVVSDTQYF; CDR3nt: TGCAGCGTTGCCGGAGTGGTGTCAGATACGCAGTATTTT
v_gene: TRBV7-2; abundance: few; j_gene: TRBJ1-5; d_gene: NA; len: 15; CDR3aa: CASSLMGPGNQPQHF; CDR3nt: TGTGCCAGCAGCTTAATGGGTCCAGGTAATCAGCCCCAGCATTTT
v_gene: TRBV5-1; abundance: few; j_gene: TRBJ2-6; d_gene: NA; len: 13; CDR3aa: CASSETGANVLTF; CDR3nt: TGCGCCAGCAGCGAAACTGGGGCCAACGTCCTGACTTTC
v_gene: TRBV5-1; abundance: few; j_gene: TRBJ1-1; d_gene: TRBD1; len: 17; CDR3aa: CASSVRDRGRFLAEAFF; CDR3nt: TGCGCCAGCAGCGTGAGGGACAGGGGGAGGTTTTTAGCTGAAGCTTTCTTT
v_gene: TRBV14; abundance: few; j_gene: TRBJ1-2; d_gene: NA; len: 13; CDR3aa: CASSVSANYGYTF; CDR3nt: TGTGCCAGCTCCGTTTCCGCTAACTATGGCTACACCTTC
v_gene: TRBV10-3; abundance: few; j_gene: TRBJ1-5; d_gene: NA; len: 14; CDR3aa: CATRDGQQNQPQHF; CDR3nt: TGTGCCACTAGGGACGGGCAGCAGAATCAGCCCCAGCATTTT
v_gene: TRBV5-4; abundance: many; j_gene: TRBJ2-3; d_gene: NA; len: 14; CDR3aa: CASSLGQREDTQYF; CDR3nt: TGTGCCAGCAGCCTAGGACAGAGGGAAGATACGCAGTATTTT
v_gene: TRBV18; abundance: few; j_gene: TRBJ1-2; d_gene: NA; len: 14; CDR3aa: CASSPLQGNYGYTF; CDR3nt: TGTGCCAGCTCACCCCTACAGGGAAACTATGGCTACACCTTC
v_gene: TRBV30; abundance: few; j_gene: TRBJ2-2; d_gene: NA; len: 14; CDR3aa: CAWSPGARTGELFF; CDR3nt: TGTGCCTGGTCTCCTGGGGCCCGCACCGGGGAGCTGTTTTTT
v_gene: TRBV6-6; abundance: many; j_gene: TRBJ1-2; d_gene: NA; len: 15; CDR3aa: CASSYPQRGTDGYTF; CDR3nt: TGTGCCAGCAGTTACCCCCAGAGGGGAACGGATGGCTACACCTTC